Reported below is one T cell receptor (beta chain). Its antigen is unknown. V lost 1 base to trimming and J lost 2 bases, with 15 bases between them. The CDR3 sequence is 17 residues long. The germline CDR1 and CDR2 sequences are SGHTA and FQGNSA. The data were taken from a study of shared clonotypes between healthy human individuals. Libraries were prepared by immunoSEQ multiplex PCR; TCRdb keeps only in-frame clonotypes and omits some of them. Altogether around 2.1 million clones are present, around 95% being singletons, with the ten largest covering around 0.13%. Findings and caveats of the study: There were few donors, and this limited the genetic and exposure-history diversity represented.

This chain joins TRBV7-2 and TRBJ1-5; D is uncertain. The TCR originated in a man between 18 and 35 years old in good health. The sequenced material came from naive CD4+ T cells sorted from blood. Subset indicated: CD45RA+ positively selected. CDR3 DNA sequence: TGTGCCAGCAGCTTAGAAGTTCGTAGGGCTGGCAATCAGCCCCAGCATTTT. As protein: CASSLEVRRAGNQPQHF.